This T cell receptor beta chain was captured by sequencing in a study of CD8+CD57+ T cells in acquired aplastic anemia. Background on the study: The sorted CD4+ and CD8+ cells yielded an average around 3 ug of DNA. CD4+ reads averaged about 9.9 million in healthy donors.

A word on this clonotype: No antigen is known for it.

Genomic DNA, serving as template, underwent TCR beta VDJ and CDR3 profiling. TCRdb re-called the reads through MiXCR, storing one row per CDR3 protein. The repertoire holds around 51,000 distinct CDR3 sequences, with about 78% as singletons. Findings and caveats of the study: Comparison of patients with controls identified some 29 shared CD8+ CDR3 sequences.

The CDR3 is made up of 13 amino acids. V was shortened by 1 base and J by 5 bases, with 11 bases between the two germline ends. Germline assignment: CDR1 DFQATT and CDR2 SNEGSKA (reference sequence). The chain couples TRBV20-1 to TRBJ1-1; D is uncertain. Material for sequencing was sorted CD4+, CD8+, or CD8+CD57+ T cells (not recorded which) from PBMCs. The receptor's source is a human donor in good health, serving as a control. The CDR3 DNA is TGCAGTGCTAGAGGGCAGGTTGGGACTGAAGCTTTCTTT. Amino acids: CSARGQVGTEAFF.